The clone carrying this T cell receptor (beta chain) came up many times. The target antigen is unknown. This entry comes from a study of blood T cells in healthy people across ages. Study at large: For every two T cells, template switching captured about one barcoded beta molecule.

Each sample provided at least 5 micrograms of extracted total RNA. Study outcomes and limitations: Underestimates were what the diversity estimates from one million T cells were considered to be.

The trim removed 0 bases at V and 5 bases at J, leaving 12 bases unmatched. Germline CDR1 is LGHDT and CDR2 is YNNKEL (reference sequence). This CDR3 region has 20 residues. For the second PCR, which ran for about 7 to 11 cycles, a sample-barcoded 5' primer and a J-beta primer mix were used. A 12-random-nucleotide template-switch adaptor tagged each cDNA molecule. TCRdb re-analysed the 5' RACE reads in MiXCR, keeping a single row per CDR3 protein. The data show 730,000 or so distinct CDR3 sequences, about 43% seen once. The chain has TRBV3-1 and TRBJ2-2; TRBD2 matches 13 bases. The sequenced sample was blood. This sequence was found in a man aged 80 or over in good health. For the CDR3, the DNA is TGTGCCAGCAGCCAAGATTTTACTAGCGGGAGGGCCGGACGGACCGGGGAGCTGTTTTTT. This codes for CASSQDFTSGRAGRTGELFF.